This T cell receptor (beta chain) was documented in a study of blood T cells in healthy people across ages. The CDR3 has 14 residues. Germline lookup yields CDR1 MNHEY and CDR2 SMNVEV (reference sequence). V dropped 2 bases and J dropped 4 bases, with 9 bases sitting between them. Using a J-beta primer mix together with a sample-barcoded 5' primer, a second PCR was run for about 6 to 11 cycles. TCRdb processed the 5' RACE reads anew with MiXCR; each CDR3 protein has one entry. The data contain about a million distinct CDR3 sequences, roughly two fifths of them singletons. Material: blood. The gene calls are TRBV27 and TRBJ1-5; no reliable D call. The TCR comes from a man between 18 and 29 years old in good health. In nucleotides, the CDR3 is TGTGCCAGCAGTTTAAGGCCGGTTAATCAGCCCCAGCATTTT. Protein: CASSLRPVNQPQHF.